The clone carrying this TCR beta chain came up many times. Its antigen is currently unknown. The V end lost 6 bases, the J end lost 2 bases, and 17 bases lay between the germline ends. CDR3 length equals 14 residues. Germline CDR1 and CDR2: SQVTM and ANQGSEA. This specimen belongs to a study of T cells after yellow fever vaccination. Study summary: Fractions with few cells were prepared using SMART-Seq v4 Ultra Low Input.

5'RACE template switching generated TCR cDNA, adding a universal primer site and UMIs. TCRdb reprocessed the 5' RACE reads via MiXCR and lists one record per CDR3 protein. The repertoire consists of 240,000 or so distinct CDR3 sequences, with 6.9% occurring once and the leading ten covering roughly 0.9%. Study results and limitations: In FACS-sorted repertoires, abundant clonotypes from the bulk population could appear as contaminants. Most clones from primary vaccination resurfaced after the booster (around 97% CD4, approximately 88% CD8).

The genes are TRBV29-1 and TRBJ2-7; D remains unclear. The clonotype comes from a man aged 30 to 45 who received the YFV17D yellow fever vaccine. Here the sequenced sample was CD4+ T cells sorted from PBMCs, taken 15 days after the yellow fever booster vaccination. In nucleotides, the CDR3 is TGCAGCGTAACCCCGCCGGGCCGAGCCTACGAGCAGTACTTC. This encodes CSVTPPGRAYEQYF.